This TCR beta chain was sequenced in a study of technical replicates of blood from a handful of donors (dated by TCRdb to 2017 to 2019). After removal of 0 bases from V and 7 bases from J, the junction retains 2 bases not matched to a gene. From cysteine to phenylalanine, the CDR3 is 14 amino acids long. Only the CDR3 portion is preserved as DNA: 42 bases, with reading frame beginning at the first base. The CDR1 and CDR2 encoded by the germline V gene are SGHRS and YFSETQ. Receptor libraries were prepared by the immunoSEQ multiplex PCR assay. TCRdb mirrors the immuneACCESS table, restricted to in-frame sequences. Some clones are absent from its copies; in checked studies, under half trace to an unresolved V gene, and the reason for the others is unknown. The sample table lists 55,000 to 75,000 clones, 90% to 95% of them with a count of one. Of the sample, about 4.3% falls within the top ten clones.

On this clone itself: The antigen this receptor binds is unknown. Base-call qualities are not available, and no considerably larger clone is one nucleotide away.

Sequenced: PBMCs. The source is a human donor in good health. Some clones in this sample may be carry-over from other donors' samples. The chain is encoded by TRBV5-1 joined to TRBJ2-1; TRBD2 matches 9 bases in the middle. For the CDR3, the sequence is CASSLGREGNEQFF. The nucleotides are TGCGCCAGCAGCTTGGGGCGGGAGGGGAATGAGCAGTTCTTC.